In this sample, the clone carrying this TCR beta chain turned up many times. Its antigen remains unknown. The entry originates in a study of beta chain features in type 1 diabetes. Findings and limits, study-wide: Researchers cautioned that cDNA sequencing could over-represent cells with high TCR expression. Patients showed naive, central memory and Treg TCRB repertoires that appeared more similar than those of healthy donors. VDJ junctions in type 1 diabetes patients carried more deletions and fewer insertions.

Sequencing targeted expressed TCRB transcripts, as all isolated RNA had been reverse transcribed. Method: immunoSEQ multiplex PCR; TCRdb's copy keeps in-frame clones and lacks some. This table has about 250,000 clones, 13% to 15% appearing once. Germline lookup yields CDR1 SQVTM and CDR2 ANQGSEA. The CDR3 length is 14 residues. The ends lost 3 bases at V and 5 bases at J; junction bases unmatched: 6. This TCR was recovered from a woman aged 40 to 55 in good health. Sequencing was performed on naive CD4+ T cells from blood. The chain links TRBV29-1 to TRBJ2-1; 8 positions agree with TRBD2. CDR3 in amino acids: CSVDVVAGHNEQFF. CDR3 DNA sequence: TGCAGCGTTGACGTCGTAGCGGGGCACAATGAGCAGTTCTTC.